The 6 T cell receptor beta chains below come from one sample, sequenced in a study of blood T cells in healthy people across ages. For the second PCR, which ran for about 7 to 12 cycles, a sample-barcoded 5' primer and a J-beta primer mix were used. TCRdb re-analysed the 5' RACE reads in MiXCR, keeping a single row per CDR3 protein. The repertoire includes some 900,000 distinct CDR3 sequences, 29% of them detected once, and around 16% sits in the top ten. Sample: blood. These receptors were collected from a woman aged 80 or older in good health.

Many counts were recorded for this clonotype. The gene calls are TRBV7-2 and TRBJ2-3; no clear D. V shed 2 bases and J shed 4 bases, with 10 bases lying between them. Looked up from germline, CDR1 is SGHTA and CDR2 is FQGNSA. The CDR3 covers 14 residues. The chain's CDR3 is CASSLSVGADTQYF. The CDR3 nucleotides are TGTGCCAGCAGCTTATCGGTTGGGGCAGATACGCAGTATTTT.

On this clonotype: Germline and junction disagree at one end, which may indicate a read error. The chain has TRBV12-3 or TRBV12-4 and TRBJ1-2; D gene uncertain. This CDR3 has 13 amino acids. CDR3 amino acids: CTSSRSIGGYYTF. The CDR3 nucleotides read TGTACCAGCAGCCGTTCCATTGGAGGCTACTACACCTTC.

Only a few counts were recorded for this clonotype. The chain employs TRBV20-1 and TRBJ1-5; D is unclear. The CDR3 has 13 residues. Trimming cost V 3 bases and J 3 bases, with 9 bases left between them. The V gene's germline CDR1 is DFQATT and CDR2 SNEGSKA (reference sequence). CDR3 sequence reads: CSARRGLNQPQHF. The CDR3 coding sequence is TGCAGTGCTAGGAGAGGGCTCAATCAGCCCCAGCATTTT.

With respect to this clonotype: One junction end does not reproduce the germline sequence, and a read error may be involved. This chain uses TRBV20-1 with TRBJ1-6; a possible D gene is TRBD1 (6 bases). Germline V gene sequence: CDR1 DFQATT, CDR2 SNEGSKA (reference sequence). This CDR3 region has 14 residues. Here the CDR3 reads CSARTARGLYPPHF. The CDR3 DNA reads as TGCAGTGCACGGACAGCAAGGGGTTTATATCCCCCCCACTTT.

This clonotype has just a few counts. One end of the junction is discordant with germline, which a read error may explain. V and J are TRBV7-2 and TRBJ1-5, with 7 bases lining up with TRBD1. Germline CDR1 reads SGHTA; CDR2 reads FQGNSA. This CDR3 has 14 residues. The CDR3: CASSWTGKGQPRHF. The CDR3 region has the DNA TGTGCCAGCAGCTGGACAGGAAAAGGTCAGCCCCGGCATTTT.

Points on this clonotype: At one boundary the junction diverges from the germline segment, which might be a read error. The V call is TRBV12-3 or TRBV12-4, the J call TRBJ1-5, with D possibly being TRBD1 (6 bases). The CDR3 is 15 amino acids. CDR3 sequence: CASSLRTEPNEPQHF. The CDR3, as DNA: TGTGCCAGCAGTTTGAGGACAGAACCCAATGAGCCCCAGCATTTT.